This T cell receptor (beta chain) came from a study of response to subunit inactivated influenza vaccine. The germline gives CDR1 SGHAT, CDR2 FQNNGV. CDR3 size: 12 residues. Findings of the study overall: The study's authors posited that every seasonal influenza vaccination enlists few new T cells.

One entry per CDR3 protein, called by TCRdb with MiXCR from the RT-PCR reads. The profile shows a few hundred thousand distinct CDR3 sequences, approximately 15% of them singletons. Concerning this clonotype itself: Its antigen remains unidentified. Germline is not matched at one junction end, which may reflect a read error.

Sequencing was performed on PBMCs from blood, taken 11 to 12 days after vaccination. The chain combines TRBV11-2 with TRBJ2-2, with no clear D. The TCR sequence derives from a man aged 50 or older who received an inactivated influenza vaccine. CDR3 protein: CTSSEDAGELFF. The CDR3 bases are TGTACCAGCAGCGAGGACGCCGGGGAGCTGTTTTTT.